This is a list of T cell receptor beta chains from one sample in a study of regulatory T cells in long-lasting Graves disease. TCRdb reanalysed the multiplex PCR reads using MiXCR and keeps one entry per CDR3 protein. The sample lists 250,000 or so distinct CDR3 sequences; around 19% were seen once. This same sample was also taken into another study, of T cells in Graves' hyperthyroidism and ophthalmopathy.

Here the sequenced sample was peripheral blood mononuclear cells (PBMCs), taken at new diagnosis, from a patient treated with antithyroid drugs. These receptors originate from a woman aged 30 to 39 with Graves disease. Each CDR3 is given with its conserved first and last residue.

V gene | CDR3 protein
TRBV6-5 | CASSYSSTDTQYF
TRBV10-2 | CASSFKGGAYNEQFF
TRBV24-1 | CATSDSGGAQYNEQFF
TRBV5-1 | CASSWTLGTDTQYF
TRBV11-2 | CASSLDQYYVLPGGYTF
TRBV2 | CASRRQTQGTNEKLFF
TRBV18 | CASSLPGTGGYEQYF
TRBV6-1 | CASSTFFGYEQYF
TRBV18 | CASSPDPDTNYGYTF
TRBV19 | CASSSGTSDEKLFF
TRBV5-1 | CASSREGGYGYTF
TRBV7-6 | CASSLDSGGFQPQHF
TRBV20-1 | CSARAGGSFGNTIYF
TRBV5-1 | CASSLATGSVDGYTF
TRBV6-4 | CASSFLQTGIYEQYF
TRBV7-9 | CASSSDSPLHF
TRBV10-3 | CAISGRDANTGELFF
TRBV7-9 | CASSSRGQGTYNEQFF
TRBV20-1 | CSAGLAGSGAQYF
TRBV20-1 | CSARTARAVGYTF
TRBV11-3 | CASSSGTNGNEQFF
TRBV4-1 | CASSQGLAGGILPYEQYF